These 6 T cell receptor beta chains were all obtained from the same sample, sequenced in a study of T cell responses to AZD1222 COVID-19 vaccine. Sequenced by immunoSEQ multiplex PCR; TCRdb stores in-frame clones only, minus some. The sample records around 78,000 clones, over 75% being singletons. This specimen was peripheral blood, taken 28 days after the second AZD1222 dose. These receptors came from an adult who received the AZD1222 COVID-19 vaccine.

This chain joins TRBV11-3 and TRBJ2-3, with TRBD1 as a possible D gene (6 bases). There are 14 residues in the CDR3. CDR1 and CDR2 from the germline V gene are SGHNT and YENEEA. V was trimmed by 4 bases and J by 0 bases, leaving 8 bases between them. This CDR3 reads CASSSGQSTDTQYF. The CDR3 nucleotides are TGTGCCAGCAGCTCCGGACAGAGCACAGATACGCAGTATTTT.

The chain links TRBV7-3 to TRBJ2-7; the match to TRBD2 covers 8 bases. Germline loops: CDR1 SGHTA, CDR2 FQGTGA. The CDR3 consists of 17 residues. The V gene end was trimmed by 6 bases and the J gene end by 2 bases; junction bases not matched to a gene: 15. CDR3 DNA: TGTGCCAGCAGAATCCCTGGCGTGGCGGGAGGCCCCTACGAGCAGTACTTC. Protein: CASRIPGVAGGPYEQYF.

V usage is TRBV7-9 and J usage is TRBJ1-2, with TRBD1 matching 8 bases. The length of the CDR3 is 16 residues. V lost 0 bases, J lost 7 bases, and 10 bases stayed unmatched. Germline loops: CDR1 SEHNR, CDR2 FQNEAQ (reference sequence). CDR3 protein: CASSLAAGGASSGYTF. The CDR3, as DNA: TGTGCCAGCAGCTTAGCGGCAGGGGGCGCTTCGAGTGGCTACACCTTC.

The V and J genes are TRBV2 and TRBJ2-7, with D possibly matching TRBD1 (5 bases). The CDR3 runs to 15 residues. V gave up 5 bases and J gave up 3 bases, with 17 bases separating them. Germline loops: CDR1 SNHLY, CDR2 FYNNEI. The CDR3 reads CASSSSLGLNYEQYF. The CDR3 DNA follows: TGTGCCAGCAGTAGTTCATTGGGGCTAAACTACGAGCAGTACTTC. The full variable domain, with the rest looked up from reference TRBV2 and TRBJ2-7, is EPEVTQTPSHQVTQMGQEVILRCVPISNHLYFYWYRQILGQKVEFLVSFYNNEISEKSEIFDDQFSVERPDGSNFTLKIRSTKLEDSAMYFCASSSSLGLNYEQYFGPGTRLTVT.

CDR3 bases: TGTGCCAGCAGCTTAGAAGGACTGAACACTGAAGCTTTCTTT. This codes for CASSLEGLNTEAFF. The rearrangement links TRBV7-9 to TRBJ1-1; no clear D. In germline, CDR1 is SEHNR, CDR2 FQNEAQ (reference sequence). The CDR3 has 14 amino acids. V was clipped by 1 base and J by 0 bases, with 6 bases between them.

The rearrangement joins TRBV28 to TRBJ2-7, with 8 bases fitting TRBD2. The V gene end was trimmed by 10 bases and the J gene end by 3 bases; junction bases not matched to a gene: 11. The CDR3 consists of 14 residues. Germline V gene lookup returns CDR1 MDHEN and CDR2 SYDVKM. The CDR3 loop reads CATVELAGLYEQYF. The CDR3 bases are TGTGCCACCGTAGAGCTAGCGGGCCTCTACGAGCAGTACTTC. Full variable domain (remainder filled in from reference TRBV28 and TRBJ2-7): DVKVTQSSRYLVKRTGEKVFLECVQDMDHENMFWYRQDPGLGLRLIYFSYDVKMKEKGDIPEGYSVSREKKERFSLILESASTNQTSMYLCATVELAGLYEQYFGPGTRLTVT.